The TCR beta chain under discussion was sequenced for a study of shared clonotypes between healthy human individuals. In the study overall: Those who served as donors were a couple of women and a few men between the ages of 18 and 49. General study points: Donors were few, which limited the genetic and exposure-history diversity represented.

The donors, healthy adults who were HIV-negative, had experienced no recent acute infections or vaccinations. When samples were unsorted, tens of millions of PBMCs were used for genomic DNA. Germline V gene sequence: CDR1 SGDLS, CDR2 YYNGEE. The V end was cut by 0 bases, the J end by 7 bases, with 8 bases between. The CDR3 is made up of 13 amino acids. Worth noting for this clone: No antigen is known for it.

Measured with immunoSEQ multiplex PCR; TCRdb has only the in-frame clones, and not every one. Altogether about 530,000 clones are present, almost 80% being singletons, with the ten largest covering roughly an eighth. This chain connects TRBV9 to TRBJ2-1, with D unresolved. The TCR sequence derives from a woman aged 40-49 years in good health. Some clones in this sample may be carry-over from other donors' samples. Source material: PBMCs. The DNA for the CDR3 is TGTGCCAGCAGCGTAGAGCCGAGGAATGAGCAGTTCTTC. Protein sequence: CASSVEPRNEQFF. The entire variable domain, with the rest obtained from reference TRBV9 and TRBJ2-1, is as follows: DSGVTQTPKHLITATGQRVTLRCSPRSGDLSVYWYQQSLDQGLQFLIQYYNGEERAKGNILERFSAQQFPDLHSELNLSSLELGDSALYFCASSVEPRNEQFFGPGTRLTVL.